This T cell receptor (beta chain) emerged from a study of molecular identifiers for immune sequencing clone quantification. At the level of the study: Replicate runs used RNA from approximately 20,000 or 100,000 naive CD8 cells, which was split five ways into aliquots, and four of those aliquots were then sequenced.

Via MiXCR, TCRdb re-called the PCR reads, giving one row per CDR3 protein. The data show 600,000 to 650,000 distinct CDR3 sequences, 15% to 20% seen once. There are 15 residues in the CDR3. Germline trimming cut 0 bases from V and 7 bases from J; bases unmatched to any gene: 7. CDR1 is SGDLS, CDR2 YYNGEE, per germline. The chain combines TRBV9 with TRBJ1-5; 7 positions match TRBD1. The sample consisted of naive CD8+ T cells from blood, with Jurkat cell RNA spiked in. Described subset: FACS-sorted CD8+CD4-CCR7+CD45RA+ naive T cells. The clonotype originates from a human donor in good health. Some libraries in this study had Jurkat cell RNA spiked in. As DNA, the CDR3 is TGTGCCAGCAGCGTAGAAGGGGGCGCGCGACAGCCCCAGCATTTT. As protein: CASSVEGGARQPQHF.